This is a list of T cell receptor beta chains from one sample in a study of T cell responses to AZD1222 COVID-19 vaccine. Assay used: immunoSEQ multiplex PCR; TCRdb lists only in-frame clones, some missing. The sample holds 95,000 to 150,000 clones, roughly 90% seen once. Sequencing was performed on peripheral blood, taken on day 0 of AZD1222 vaccination. These receptors all stem from an adult in good health. CDR3s include the opening cysteine and the closing phenylalanine or tryptophan. The order of the fields is clone size, J gene, V gene, D gene, CDR3 protein, CDR3 DNA. D genes are given only for firm matches. Not all rows give a size; the values are once, few, many and, for expanded clones, a class.

>-|TRBJ1-4|TRBV9|-
CASSPGRSANEKLFF
TGTGCCAGCAGCCCCGGACGGTCGGCTAATGAAAAACTGTTTTTT
>-|TRBJ1-2|TRBV6-5|TRBD1
CASSYPRDRGGYGYTF
TGTGCCAGCAGTTACCCGAGGGACAGGGGTGGCTATGGCTACACCTTC
>-|TRBJ1-2|TRBV6-2/TRBV6-3|-
CASSRREWDTFYGYTF
TGTGCCAGCAGTCGCCGAGAATGGGACACCTTCTATGGCTACACCTTC
>-|TRBJ2-3|TRBV20-1|TRBD2
CSAPTGTSGSF
TGCAGTGCTCCTACCGGGACTAGCGGGAGTTTT
>-|TRBJ2-7|TRBV18|-
CASSPPRRAAYEQYF
TGTGCCAGCTCACCCCCTCGTCGGGCTGCCTACGAGCAGTACTTC
>-|TRBJ1-4|TRBV7-2|TRBD1
CASSLRIGQVLFF
TGTGCCAGCAGCCTGAGAATCGGACAGGTACTGTTTTTT
>-|TRBJ1-3|TRBV27|-
CASSLERGAGNTIYF
TGTGCCAGCAGTTTAGAACGGGGGGCTGGAAACACCATATATTTT
>once|TRBJ1-1|TRBV20-1|-
CSGYQNTEAFF
TGCAGTGGCTACCAAAACACTGAAGCTTTCTTT
>-|TRBJ1-6|TRBV4-3|-
CASSQVMSVNSPLHF
TGCGCCAGCAGCCAAGTTATGTCGGTTAATTCACCCCTCCACTTT
>-|TRBJ2-3|TRBV27|-
CASSSRRINTDTQYF
TGTGCCAGCAGTTCCCGCCGAATCAACACAGATACGCAGTATTTT
>once|TRBJ2-1|TRBV7-9|-
CASSFGGPGLGEQFF
TGTGCCAGCAGCTTCGGGGGGCCGGGTCTAGGTGAGCAGTTCTTC
>-|TRBJ2-3|TRBV27|-
CASSSTDTQYF
TGTGCCAGCAGCAGCACAGATACGCAGTATTTT
>once|TRBJ2-7|TRBV5-5|-
CASSFTGTVSYEQYF
TGTGCCAGCAGCTTCACCGGGACGGTCTCCTACGAGCAGTACTTC
>-|TRBJ1-1|TRBV6-5|TRBD1
CASKVRGQPTEAFF
TGTGCCAGCAAAGTGAGGGGGCAGCCCACTGAAGCTTTCTTT
>-|TRBJ1-4|TRBV28|TRBD1
CASGGSAGTGPEKLFF
TGTGCCAGCGGGGGCTCCGCTGGGACAGGGCCGGAAAAACTGTTTTTT
>once|TRBJ2-3|TRBV28|-
CASSPSVTAQYF
TGTGCCAGCAGTCCGAGCGTGACAGCGCAGTATTTT
>-|TRBJ1-5|TRBV7-9|TRBD1
CASSSMDRVNQPQHF
TGTGCCAGCAGCTCGATGGACAGGGTGAATCAGCCCCAGCATTTT
>-|TRBJ1-1|TRBV5-6|-
CASSFGGLNTEAFF
TGTGCCAGCAGCTTTGGGGGGCTAAACACTGAAGCTTTCTTT
>-|TRBJ2-1|TRBV5-6|TRBD2
CASSRTSGVDEQFF
TGTGCCAGCAGCCGGACTAGCGGGGTCGATGAGCAGTTCTTC
>-|TRBJ2-3|TRBV3-1/TRBV3-2|-
CASSHGNWGTDTQYF
TGTGCCAGCAGCCACGGGAACTGGGGCACAGATACGCAGTATTTT
>-|TRBJ1-4|TRBV7-9|-
CASSLGGDEKLFF
TGTGCCAGCAGCTTGGGGGGTGATGAAAAACTGTTTTTT
>-|TRBJ2-7|TRBV27|-
CASSPTRGSSYEQYF
TGTGCCAGCAGTCCAACCCGGGGGTCCTCCTACGAGCAGTACTTC
>-|TRBJ1-5|TRBV5-4|-
CASRTWGGPQPQHF
TGTGCCAGCAGGACGTGGGGGGGCCCGCAGCCCCAGCATTTT
>-|TRBJ2-3|TRBV30|-
CAWSGQLARPYF
TGTGCCTGGAGTGGGCAACTAGCCCGACCGTATTTT
>-|TRBJ2-7|TRBV10-1|-
CASKDRGRASYEQYF
TGCGCCAGCAAGGATCGGGGCCGTGCCTCCTACGAGCAGTACTTC